The clone carrying this T cell receptor beta chain was found a few times. Its specificity is unknown. This entry comes from a study of regulatory T cells in long-lasting Graves disease. Study information: Graves' patients diagnosed newly had used antithyroid drugs under 3 months.

Assembly of TCR beta libraries relied on iRepertoire HTBI primers together with Arm-PCR of CDR3 regions. TCRdb used MiXCR to reprocess the multiplex PCR reads, holding one entry per CDR3 protein. The profile shows about 350,000 distinct CDR3 sequences, around 16% of them singletons. Germline lookup yields CDR1 SGHRS and CDR2 YFSETQ. After removal of 0 bases from V and 10 bases from J, the junction contained 4 bases not matched to a gene. The CDR3 totals 14 residues. Study observations and caveats: Persistent disease was associated with favored TRBV28 usage and with favored use of TRBJ1-2 and TRBJ2-5.

Stated time point: newly diagnosed GD, antithyroid drugs for less than 3 months. After RNA was extracted from PBMCs, the TCR library was made from it. The same data also contributed to another study, on T cells in Graves' hyperthyroidism and ophthalmopathy. That source notes: Graves' hyperthyroidism was deemed stable absent ophthalmopathy progression within 18 months. With the HTBI primer set, the TCR CDR3 went through a first round of RT-PCR.

The sequence was obtained from a woman under 30 with Graves disease. The V gene is TRBV5-1, the J gene TRBJ1-6, with TRBD1 identical over 7 bases. The starting material was peripheral blood mononuclear cells (PBMCs), obtained at new diagnosis, from a patient treated with antithyroid drugs. The CDR3 region is CASSLVAGGSPLHF. The CDR3, as DNA: TGCGCCAGCAGCTTGGTGGCAGGGGGATCACCCCTCCACTTT. Based on the CDR3 plus reference TRBV5-1 and TRBJ1-6, the full variable domain is KAGVTQTPRYLIKTRGQQVTLSCSPISGHRSVSWYQQTPGQGLQFLFEYFSETQRNKGNFPGRFSGRQFSNSRSEMNVSTLELGDSALYLCASSLVAGGSPLHFGNGTRLTVT.